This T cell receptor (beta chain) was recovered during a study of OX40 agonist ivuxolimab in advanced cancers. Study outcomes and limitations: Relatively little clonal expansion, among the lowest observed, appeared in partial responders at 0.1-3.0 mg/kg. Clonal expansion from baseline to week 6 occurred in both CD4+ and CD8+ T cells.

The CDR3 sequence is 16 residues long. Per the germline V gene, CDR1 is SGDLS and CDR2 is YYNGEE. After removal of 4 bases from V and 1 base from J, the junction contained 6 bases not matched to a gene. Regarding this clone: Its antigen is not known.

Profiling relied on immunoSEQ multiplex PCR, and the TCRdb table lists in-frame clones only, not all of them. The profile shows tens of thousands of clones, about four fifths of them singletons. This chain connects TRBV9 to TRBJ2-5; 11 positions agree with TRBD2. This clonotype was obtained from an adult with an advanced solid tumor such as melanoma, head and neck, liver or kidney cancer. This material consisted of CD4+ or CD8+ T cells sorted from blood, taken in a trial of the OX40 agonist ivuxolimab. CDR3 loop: CASSSLAGGRQETQYF. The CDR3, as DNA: TGTGCCAGCAGCTCCCTAGCGGGGGGCCGCCAAGAGACCCAGTACTTC.